These T cell receptor beta chains were read from a single sample in a study of CD8 T cells in ankylosing spondylitis. MiXCR, run by TCRdb on the 5' RACE reads, gives a single entry per CDR3 protein. The top ten clones hold approximately 5.9% of a sample with approximately 150,000 distinct CDR3 sequences, roughly 34% of them seen once. The sequenced sample was synovial fluid, either unsorted or a sorted T cell fraction (not recorded which). These receptor sequences come from a male donor with ankylosing spondylitis. CDR3s include the opening cysteine and the closing phenylalanine or tryptophan. The order of the fields is V gene, J gene, D gene, clone size, CDR3 DNA, CDR3 protein. The D gene is left open where the match is weak. For some rows the clone size is stated as once, few or many, or as a class when expanded; others skip it.

>TRBV28|TRBJ2-3|-|many
TGTGCCAGCCCGGGGCGGACAGATACGCAGTATTTT
CASPGRTDTQYF
>TRBV7-8|TRBJ1-2|-|-
TGTGCCAGCAGCCCCCGCGGGGCATCTAACTATGGCTACACCTTC
CASSPRGASNYGYTF
>TRBV18|TRBJ1-6|-|-
TGTGCCAGCTCACGGGTGAGCTCCTATAATTCACCCCTCCACTTT
CASSRVSSYNSPLHF
>TRBV13|TRBJ2-7|TRBD2|-
TGTGCCAGCAGCCGGGGGGGGGTTCGGGCCTACGAGCAGTACTTC
CASSRGGVRAYEQYF
>TRBV9|TRBJ2-7|TRBD1|-
TGTGCCAGCAGCGTCAGCCCCGGGCAGGGGGCAGGAGAGCAGTACTTC
CASSVSPGQGAGEQYF
>TRBV6-1|TRBJ1-5|TRBD1|-
TGTGCCAGCAGTAAAGGACAGGGAACAAATAGCTATCAGCCCCAGCATTTT
CASSKGQGTNSYQPQHF
>TRBV5-1|TRBJ2-1|TRBD2|-
TGCGCCAGCAGCTTGTCTAAGGGACTAGCGGGAGTAGAGGAGCAGTTC
CASSLSKGLAGVEEQF
>TRBV10-3|TRBJ2-1|-|-
TGTGCCATCAGTGACCCCGTAGTTGGGACACGACTTCGGATGAGCTCCTACAATGAGCAGTTCTTC
CAISDPVVGTRLRMSSYNEQFF
>TRBV28|TRBJ1-6|-|once
TGTGCCAGCAGTGGAACAGGGAATTCACCCCTCCACTTT
CASSGTGNSPLHF
>TRBV20-1|TRBJ2-5|-|-
TGCAGTGCTAGAGGTGGGCGGCAAGTTCTAGGGGGCCAGTACTTC
CSARGGRQVLGGQYF
>TRBV28|TRBJ2-7|-|-
TGTGCCAGCAGGACAATTGGGCGTACCTTATACGAGCAGTACTTC
CASRTIGRTLYEQYF
>TRBV12-3/TRBV12-4|TRBJ1-1|-|few
TGTGCCAGCAGTTTCCAGAACACTGAAGCTTTCTTT
CASSFQNTEAFF
>TRBV28|TRBJ1-2|TRBD1|-
TGTGCCAGCAGTACAGGGGGCACTGTTAACTATGGCTACACCTTC
CASSTGGTVNYGYTF
>TRBV9|TRBJ1-3|-|-
TGTGCCAGCAGCGTAGCTGGACACCAGAGCTCTGGAAACACCATATATTTT
CASSVAGHQSSGNTIYF
>TRBV20-1|TRBJ2-1|TRBD2|-
TGCAGTGCGGGGACTAGCGGGGGGAGCTCCTACAATGAGCAGTTCTTC
CSAGTSGGSSYNEQFF